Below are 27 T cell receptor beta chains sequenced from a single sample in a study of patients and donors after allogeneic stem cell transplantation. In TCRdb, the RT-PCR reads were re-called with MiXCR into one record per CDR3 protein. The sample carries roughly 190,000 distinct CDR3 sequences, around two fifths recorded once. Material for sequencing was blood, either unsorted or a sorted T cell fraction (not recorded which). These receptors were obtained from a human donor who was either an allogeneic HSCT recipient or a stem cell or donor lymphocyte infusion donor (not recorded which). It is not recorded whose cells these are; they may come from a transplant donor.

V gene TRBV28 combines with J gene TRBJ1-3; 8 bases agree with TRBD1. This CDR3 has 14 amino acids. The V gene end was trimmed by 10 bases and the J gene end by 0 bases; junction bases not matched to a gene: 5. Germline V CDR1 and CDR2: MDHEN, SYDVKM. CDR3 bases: TGTGCCATACAGGGGGTTACCTCTGGAAACACCATATATTTT. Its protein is CAIQGVTSGNTIYF.

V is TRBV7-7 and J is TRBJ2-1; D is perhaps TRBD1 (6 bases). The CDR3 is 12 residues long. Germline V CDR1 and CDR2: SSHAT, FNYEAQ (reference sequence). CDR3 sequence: CASAGDGNEQFF. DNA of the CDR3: TGTGCTAGCGCAGGGGATGGAAATGAGCAGTTCTTC.

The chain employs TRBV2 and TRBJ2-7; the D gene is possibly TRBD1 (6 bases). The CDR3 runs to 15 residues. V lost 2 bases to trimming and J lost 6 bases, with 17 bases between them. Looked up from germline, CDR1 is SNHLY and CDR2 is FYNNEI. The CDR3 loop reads CASSESRGAASEQYF. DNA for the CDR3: TGTGCCAGCAGTGAAAGCAGGGGCGCGGCTAGCGAGCAGTACTTC.

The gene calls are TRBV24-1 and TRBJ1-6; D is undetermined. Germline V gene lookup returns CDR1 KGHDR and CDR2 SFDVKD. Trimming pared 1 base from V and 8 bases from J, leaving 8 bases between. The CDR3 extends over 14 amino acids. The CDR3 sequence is CATSDFGPHSPLHF. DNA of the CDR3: TGTGCCACCAGTGATTTTGGACCACATTCACCCCTCCACTTT.

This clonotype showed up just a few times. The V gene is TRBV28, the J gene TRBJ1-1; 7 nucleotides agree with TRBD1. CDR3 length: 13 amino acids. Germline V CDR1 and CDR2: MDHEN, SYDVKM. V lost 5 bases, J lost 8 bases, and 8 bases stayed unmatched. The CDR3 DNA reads TGTGCCAGCAGTCTCCTCGGGACAGAAGAAGCTTTCTTT. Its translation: CASSLLGTEEAFF.

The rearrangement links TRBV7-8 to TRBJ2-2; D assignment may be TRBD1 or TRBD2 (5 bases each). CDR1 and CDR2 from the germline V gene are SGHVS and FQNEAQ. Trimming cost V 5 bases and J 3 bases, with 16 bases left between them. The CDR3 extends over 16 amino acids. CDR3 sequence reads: CASSPRDDLDTGELFF. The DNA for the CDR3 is TGTGCCAGCAGCCCCCGGGACGACCTGGACACCGGGGAGCTGTTTTTT.

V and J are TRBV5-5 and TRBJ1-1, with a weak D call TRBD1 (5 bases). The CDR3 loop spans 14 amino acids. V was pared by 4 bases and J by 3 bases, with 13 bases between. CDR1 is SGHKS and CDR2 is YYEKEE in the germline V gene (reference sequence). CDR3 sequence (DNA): TGTGCCAGCAGCGAACAGGTGGGGGACACTGAAGCTTTCTTT. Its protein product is CASSEQVGDTEAFF.

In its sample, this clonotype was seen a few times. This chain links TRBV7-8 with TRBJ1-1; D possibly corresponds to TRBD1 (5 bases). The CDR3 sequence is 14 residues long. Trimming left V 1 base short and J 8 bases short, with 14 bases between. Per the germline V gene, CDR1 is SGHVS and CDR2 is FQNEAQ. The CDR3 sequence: CASSLGTSRGEAFF. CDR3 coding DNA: TGTGCCAGCAGCTTAGGGACATCTCGTGGGGAAGCTTTCTTT.

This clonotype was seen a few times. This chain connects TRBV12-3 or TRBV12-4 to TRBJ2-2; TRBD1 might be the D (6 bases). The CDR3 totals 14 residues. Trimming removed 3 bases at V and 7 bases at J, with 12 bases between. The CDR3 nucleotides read TGTGCCAGCAGTTTCCGCAGGGGAAGCGGGGAGCTGTTTTTT. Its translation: CASSFRRGSGELFF.

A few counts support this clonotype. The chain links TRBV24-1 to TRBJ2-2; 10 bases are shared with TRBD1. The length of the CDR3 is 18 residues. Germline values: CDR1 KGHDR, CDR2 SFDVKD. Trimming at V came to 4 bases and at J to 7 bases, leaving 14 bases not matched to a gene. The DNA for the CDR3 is TGTGCCACCAGTGACCCCGGACTCGACAGGGGGCAACTCGGGGAGCTGTTTTTT. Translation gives CATSDPGLDRGQLGELFF.

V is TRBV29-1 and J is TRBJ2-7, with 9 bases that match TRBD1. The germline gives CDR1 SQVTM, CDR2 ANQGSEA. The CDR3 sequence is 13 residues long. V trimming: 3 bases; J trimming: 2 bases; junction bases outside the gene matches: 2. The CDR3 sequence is CSVEGTGPYEQYF. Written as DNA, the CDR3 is TGCAGCGTTGAGGGGACAGGGCCCTACGAGCAGTACTTC.

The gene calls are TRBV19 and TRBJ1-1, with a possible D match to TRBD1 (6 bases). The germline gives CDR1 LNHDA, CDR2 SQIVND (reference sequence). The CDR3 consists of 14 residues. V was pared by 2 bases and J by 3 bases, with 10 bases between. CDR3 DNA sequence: TGTGCCAGTAGTATATGGGGGCAGGACACTGAAGCTTTCTTT. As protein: CASSIWGQDTEAFF.

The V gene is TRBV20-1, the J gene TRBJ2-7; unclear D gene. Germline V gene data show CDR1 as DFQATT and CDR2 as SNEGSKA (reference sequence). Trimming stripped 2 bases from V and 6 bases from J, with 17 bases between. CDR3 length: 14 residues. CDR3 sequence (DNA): TGCAGTGCTAGAATGTGCGTGGTTTTCTGCGAGCAGTACTTC. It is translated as CSARMCVVFCEQYF.

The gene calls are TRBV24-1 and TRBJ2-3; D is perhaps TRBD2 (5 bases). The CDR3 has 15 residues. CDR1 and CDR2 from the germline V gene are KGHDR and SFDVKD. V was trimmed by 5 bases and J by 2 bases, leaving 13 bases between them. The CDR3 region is CATSAHGEPTDTQYF. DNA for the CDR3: TGTGCCACCAGTGCGCACGGGGAACCCACAGATACGCAGTATTTT.

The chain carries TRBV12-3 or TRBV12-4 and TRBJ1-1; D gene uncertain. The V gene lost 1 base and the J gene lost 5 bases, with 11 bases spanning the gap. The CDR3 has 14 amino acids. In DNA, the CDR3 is TGTGCCAGCAGTTTAGGACTTCTGGAAACTGAAGCTTTCTTT. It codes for CASSLGLLETEAFF.

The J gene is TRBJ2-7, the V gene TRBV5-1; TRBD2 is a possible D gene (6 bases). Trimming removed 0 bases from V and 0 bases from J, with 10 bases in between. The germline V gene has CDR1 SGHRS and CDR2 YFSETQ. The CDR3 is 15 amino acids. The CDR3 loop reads CASSLDAGSSYEQYF. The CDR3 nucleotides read TGCGCCAGCAGCTTGGATGCGGGAAGCTCCTACGAGCAGTACTTC.

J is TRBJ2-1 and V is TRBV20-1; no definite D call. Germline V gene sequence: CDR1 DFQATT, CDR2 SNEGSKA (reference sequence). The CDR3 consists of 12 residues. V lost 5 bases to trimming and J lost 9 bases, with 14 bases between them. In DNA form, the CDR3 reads TGCAGTGCTCGCCGCGACACTGGTGAGCAGTTCTTC. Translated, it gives CSARRDTGEQFF.

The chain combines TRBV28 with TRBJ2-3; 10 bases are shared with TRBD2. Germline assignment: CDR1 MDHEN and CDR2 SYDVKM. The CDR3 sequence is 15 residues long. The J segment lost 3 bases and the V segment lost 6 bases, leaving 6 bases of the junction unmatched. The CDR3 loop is CASSPGLAVTDTQYF. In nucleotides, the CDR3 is TGTGCCAGCAGCCCCGGACTAGCGGTAACAGATACGCAGTATTTT.

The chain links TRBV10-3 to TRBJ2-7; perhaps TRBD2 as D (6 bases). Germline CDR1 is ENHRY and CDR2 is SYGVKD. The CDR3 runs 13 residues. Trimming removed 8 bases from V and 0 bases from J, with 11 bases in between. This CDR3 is CAIGIAVSYEQYF. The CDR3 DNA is TGTGCCATCGGGATAGCGGTCTCCTACGAGCAGTACTTC.

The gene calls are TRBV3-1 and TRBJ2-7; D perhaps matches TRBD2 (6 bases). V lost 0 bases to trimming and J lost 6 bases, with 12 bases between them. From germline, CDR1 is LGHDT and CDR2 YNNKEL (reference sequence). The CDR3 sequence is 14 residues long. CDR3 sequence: CASSQDGTSVEQYF. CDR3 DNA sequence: TGTGCCAGCAGCCAAGACGGGACTTCGGTCGAGCAGTACTTC.

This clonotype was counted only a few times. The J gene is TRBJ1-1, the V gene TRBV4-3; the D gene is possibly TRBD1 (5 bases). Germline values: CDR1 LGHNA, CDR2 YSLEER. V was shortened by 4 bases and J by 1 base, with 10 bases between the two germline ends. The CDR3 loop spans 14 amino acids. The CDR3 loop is CASSRGTGNTEAFF. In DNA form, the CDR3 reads TGCGCCAGCAGCCGAGGGACGGGGAACACTGAAGCTTTCTTT.

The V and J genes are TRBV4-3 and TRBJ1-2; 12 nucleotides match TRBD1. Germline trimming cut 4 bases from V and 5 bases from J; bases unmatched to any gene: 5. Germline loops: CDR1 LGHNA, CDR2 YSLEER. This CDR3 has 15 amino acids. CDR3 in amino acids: CASSPGTGGGYGYTF. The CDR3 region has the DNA TGCGCCAGCAGCCCCGGGACAGGGGGCGGGTATGGCTACACCTTC.

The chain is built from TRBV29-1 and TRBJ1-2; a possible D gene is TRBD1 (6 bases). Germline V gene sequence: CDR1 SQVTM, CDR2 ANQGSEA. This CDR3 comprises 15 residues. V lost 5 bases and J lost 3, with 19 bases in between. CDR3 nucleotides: TGCAGCGTTCCTTACAGGGACGTACGGGACTATGGCTACACCTTC. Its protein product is CSVPYRDVRDYGYTF.

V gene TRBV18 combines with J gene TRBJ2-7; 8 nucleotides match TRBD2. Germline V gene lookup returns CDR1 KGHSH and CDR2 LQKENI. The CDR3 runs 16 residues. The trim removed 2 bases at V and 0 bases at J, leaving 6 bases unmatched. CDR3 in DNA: TGTGCCAGCTCACCAAATCAAGGACTAGCCTCCTACGAGCAGTACTTC. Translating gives CASSPNQGLASYEQYF.

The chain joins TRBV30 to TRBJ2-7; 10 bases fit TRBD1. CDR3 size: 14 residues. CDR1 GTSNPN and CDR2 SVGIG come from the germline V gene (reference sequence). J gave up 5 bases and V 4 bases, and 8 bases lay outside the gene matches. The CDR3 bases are TGTGCCTGGAACCTCGGGGACAGGGGCCACGAGCAGTACTTC. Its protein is CAWNLGDRGHEQYF.

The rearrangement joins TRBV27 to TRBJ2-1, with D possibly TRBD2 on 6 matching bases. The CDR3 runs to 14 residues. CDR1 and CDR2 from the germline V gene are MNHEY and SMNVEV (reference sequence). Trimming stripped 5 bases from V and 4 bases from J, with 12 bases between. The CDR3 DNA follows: TGTGCCAGCAGTGGGCCGGGAGTATACAATGAGCAGTTCTTC. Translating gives CASSGPGVYNEQFF.

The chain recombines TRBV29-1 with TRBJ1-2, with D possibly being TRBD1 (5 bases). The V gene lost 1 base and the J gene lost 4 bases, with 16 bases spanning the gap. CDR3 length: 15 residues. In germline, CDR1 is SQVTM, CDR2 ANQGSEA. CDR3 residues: CSVEGTMQGLYGYTF. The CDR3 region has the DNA TGCAGCGTTGAAGGCACCATGCAGGGCCTCTATGGCTACACCTTC.